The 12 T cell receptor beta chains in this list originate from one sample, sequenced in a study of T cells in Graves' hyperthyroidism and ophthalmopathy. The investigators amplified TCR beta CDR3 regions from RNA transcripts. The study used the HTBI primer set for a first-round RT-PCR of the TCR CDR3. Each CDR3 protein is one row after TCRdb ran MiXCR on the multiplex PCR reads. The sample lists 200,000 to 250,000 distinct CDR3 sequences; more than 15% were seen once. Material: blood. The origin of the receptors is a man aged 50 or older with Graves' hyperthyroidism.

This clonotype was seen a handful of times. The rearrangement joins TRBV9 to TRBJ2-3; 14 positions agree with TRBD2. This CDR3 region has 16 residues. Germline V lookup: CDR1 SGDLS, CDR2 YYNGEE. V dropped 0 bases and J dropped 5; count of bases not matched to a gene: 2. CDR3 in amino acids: CASSVGLAGGRDTQYF. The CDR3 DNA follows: TGTGCCAGCAGCGTAGGACTAGCGGGAGGGCGAGATACGCAGTATTTT.

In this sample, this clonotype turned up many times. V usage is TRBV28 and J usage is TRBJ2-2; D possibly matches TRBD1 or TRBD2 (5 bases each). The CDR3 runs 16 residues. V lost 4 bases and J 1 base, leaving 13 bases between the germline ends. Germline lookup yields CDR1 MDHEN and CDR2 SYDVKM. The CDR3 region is CASSSTLGRNTGELFF. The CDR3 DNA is TGTGCCAGCAGTTCAACCCTGGGACGGAACACCGGGGAGCTGTTTTTT.

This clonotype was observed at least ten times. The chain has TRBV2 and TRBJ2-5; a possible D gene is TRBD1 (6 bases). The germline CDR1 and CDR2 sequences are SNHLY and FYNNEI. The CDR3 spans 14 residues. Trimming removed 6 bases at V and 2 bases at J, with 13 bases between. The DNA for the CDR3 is TGTGCCAGCAGGGACTTCGACAGGCAAGAGACCCAGTACTTC. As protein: CASRDFDRQETQYF. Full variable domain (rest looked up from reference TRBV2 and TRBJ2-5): EPEVTQTPSHQVTQMGQEVILRCVPISNHLYFYWYRQILGQKVEFLVSFYNNEISEKSEIFDDQFSVERPDGSNFTLKIRSTKLEDSAMYFCASRDFDRQETQYFGPGTRLLVL.

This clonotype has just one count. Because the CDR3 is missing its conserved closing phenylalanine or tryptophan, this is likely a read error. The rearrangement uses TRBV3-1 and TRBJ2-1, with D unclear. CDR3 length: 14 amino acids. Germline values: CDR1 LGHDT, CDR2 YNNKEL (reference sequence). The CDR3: CTSSQVRRDNEQFS. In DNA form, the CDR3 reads TGTACCAGCAGCCAAGTTAGGCGAGACAATGAGCAGTTCTCC.

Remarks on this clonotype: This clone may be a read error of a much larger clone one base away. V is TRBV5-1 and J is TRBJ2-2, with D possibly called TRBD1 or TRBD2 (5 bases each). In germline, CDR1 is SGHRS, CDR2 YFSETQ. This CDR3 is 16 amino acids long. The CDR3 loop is CASSLPGTANTGEPFF. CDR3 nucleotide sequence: TGCGCCAGCAGCCTACCCGGGACGGCGAACACCGGGGAGCCGTTTTTT.

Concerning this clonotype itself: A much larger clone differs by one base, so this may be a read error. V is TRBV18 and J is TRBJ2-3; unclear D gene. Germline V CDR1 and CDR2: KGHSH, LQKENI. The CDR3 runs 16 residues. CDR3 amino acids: CASSSPLQQFTDTQYF. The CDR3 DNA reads TGTGCCAGCTCATCACCGCTACAGCAGTTCACAGATACGCAGTATTTT.

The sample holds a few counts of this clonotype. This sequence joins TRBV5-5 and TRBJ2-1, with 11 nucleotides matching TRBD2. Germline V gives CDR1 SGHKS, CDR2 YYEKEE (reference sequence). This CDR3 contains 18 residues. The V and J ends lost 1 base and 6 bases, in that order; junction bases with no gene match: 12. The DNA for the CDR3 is TGTGCCAGCAGCTTGACTAGCGGGAGTATGGAATTAGTCAATGAGCAGTTCTTC. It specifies CASSLTSGSMELVNEQFF.

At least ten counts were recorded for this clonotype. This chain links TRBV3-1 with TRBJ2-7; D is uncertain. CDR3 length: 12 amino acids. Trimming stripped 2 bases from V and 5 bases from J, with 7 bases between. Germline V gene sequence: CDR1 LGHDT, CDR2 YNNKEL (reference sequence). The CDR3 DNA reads TGTGCCAGCAGCCAATCTCTCCACGAGCAGTACTTC. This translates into CASSQSLHEQYF.

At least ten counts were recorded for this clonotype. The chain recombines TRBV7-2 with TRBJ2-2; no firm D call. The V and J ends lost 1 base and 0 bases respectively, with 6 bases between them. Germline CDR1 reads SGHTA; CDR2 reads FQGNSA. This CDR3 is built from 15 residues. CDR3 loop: CASSLVGTNTGELFF. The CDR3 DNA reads TGTGCCAGCAGCTTAGTCGGAACGAACACCGGGGAGCTGTTTTTT.

CDR3 sequence reads: CASSLDTGTGIDEQYF. The CDR3 DNA reads TGCGCCAGCAGCTTGGACACCGGGACAGGGATCGACGAGCAGTACTTC. The V gene is TRBV5-1, the J gene TRBJ2-7; TRBD1 matches 9 bases. The V segment lost 0 bases and the J segment 5 bases; nucleotides outside the gene matches: 9. Germline CDR1 reads SGHRS; CDR2 reads YFSETQ. The length of the CDR3 is 16 residues.

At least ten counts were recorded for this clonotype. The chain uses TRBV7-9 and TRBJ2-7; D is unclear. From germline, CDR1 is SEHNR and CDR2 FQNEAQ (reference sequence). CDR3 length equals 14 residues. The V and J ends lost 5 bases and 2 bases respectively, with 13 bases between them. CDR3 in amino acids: CASSPNEDPYEQYF. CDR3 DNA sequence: TGTGCCAGCAGCCCCAATGAAGACCCCTACGAGCAGTACTTC.

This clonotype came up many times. The CDR3 region has the DNA TGTGCCAGCAGCTTAGACGTGGAGAACACTGAAGCTTTCTTT. This sequence encodes CASSLDVENTEAFF. The chain is built from TRBV11-2 and TRBJ1-1; D uncertain. The germline V gene has CDR1 SGHAT and CDR2 FQNNGV. This CDR3 region has 14 residues. V was clipped by 0 bases and J by 1 base, with 6 bases between them.